A selection of T cell receptor beta chains follows, all from one sample in a study of T cell responses to AZD1222 COVID-19 vaccine. The protocol was immunoSEQ multiplex PCR, while the TCRdb copy is restricted to in-frame clones and leaves out a portion. The table has some 150,000 clones, about 87% seen once; the top ten hold 2.2%. The sample here was peripheral blood, taken on day 0 of AZD1222 vaccination. These receptors were obtained from an adult in good health. Both conserved end residues are part of each CDR3. A D gene is named only where the DNA matches it firmly. Clone size is given for some rows only: seen once, a few or many times, or a class if the clone is expanded.

.	TRBD1	TRBJ1-2	TRBV6-5	CASNRQGTYGYTF	TGTGCCAGCAACAGACAGGGAACCTATGGCTACACCTTC
.	.	TRBJ1-2	TRBV6-5	CASSYLSGGIRYGYTF	TGTGCCAGCAGTTACCTCTCGGGGGGTATTCGCTATGGCTACACCTTC
.	.	TRBJ1-4	TRBV28	CASSLFLTVEKLFF	TGTGCCAGCAGTTTATTTCTGACCGTTGAAAAACTGTTTTTT
.	.	TRBJ2-3	TRBV5-6	CASSPGLQLTDTQYF	TGTGCCAGCAGCCCGGGACTCCAACTTACAGATACGCAGTATTTT
.	.	TRBJ1-1	TRBV6-1	CASSEYGIPDTEAFF	TGTGCCAGCAGTGAGTATGGCATTCCGGACACTGAAGCTTTCTTT
.	.	TRBJ2-1	TRBV5-1	CASSLGGSSYNEQFF	TGCGCCAGCAGCTTGGGCGGCAGCTCCTACAATGAGCAGTTCTTC
.	.	TRBJ2-7	TRBV4-2	CASSQVGVSYEQYF	TGTGCCAGCAGCCAAGTAGGAGTCTCCTACGAGCAGTACTTC
.	.	TRBJ2-7	TRBV7-6	CASSLNSYSYEQYF	TGTGCCAGCAGCTTAAATTCCTACTCCTACGAGCAGTACTTC
.	TRBD1	TRBJ1-1	TRBV11-2	CASSLVAGGEAFF	TGTGCCAGCAGCTTAGTGGCAGGGGGTGAAGCTTTCTTT
.	.	TRBJ1-5	TRBV19	CASSIGGDQPQHF	TGTGCCAGTAGTATCGGGGGGGATCAGCCCCAGCATTTT
.	TRBD2	TRBJ2-7	TRBV4-1	CASSQVEGGSREQYF	TGCGCCAGCAGCCAAGTCGAGGGAGGGTCCAGGGAGCAGTACTTC
once	.	TRBJ2-1	TRBV27	CASSLLYNNNEQFF	TGTGCCAGCAGTTTGCTTTACAACAACAATGAGCAGTTCTTC
.	TRBD1	TRBJ2-1	TRBV7-3	CASSQLKQGESEQFF	TGTGCCAGCAGCCAACTCAAGCAGGGGGAGTCTGAGCAGTTCTTC
once	.	TRBJ1-1	TRBV6-5	CASSWRPVHTEAFF	TGTGCCAGCAGCTGGCGACCCGTCCACACTGAAGCTTTCTTT
.	.	TRBJ1-5	TRBV6-6	CASSHAQYQPQHF	TGTGCCAGCAGCCACGCGCAATATCAGCCCCAGCATTTT
.	.	TRBJ1-2	TRBV27	CASNYGYTF	TGTGCCAGCAACTATGGCTACACCTTC
.	TRBD1	TRBJ1-5	TRBV6-5	CASSLGTGPRQPQHF	TGTGCCAGCAGTTTAGGGACAGGGCCTCGTCAGCCCCAGCATTTT
once	.	TRBJ2-2	TRBV3-1/TRBV3-2	CASSPGPTRGELFF	TGTGCCAGCAGCCCGGGACCCACTAGGGGGGAGCTGTTTTTT
few	.	TRBJ2-5	TRBV7-9	CASSLYSVETQYF	TGTGCCAGCAGCTTATATAGCGTAGAGACCCAGTACTTC
.	TRBD2	TRBJ2-5	TRBV5-8	CASSPGTSRGGQETQYF	TGTGCCAGCAGCCCCGGGACTAGCAGAGGGGGACAAGAGACCCAGTACTTC
.	.	TRBJ1-2	TRBV15	CATSRGASGMNDGYTF	TGTGCCACCAGCAGAGGTGCGTCCGGGATGAACGATGGCTACACCTTC
.	TRBD1	TRBJ1-2	TRBV24-1	CATSDPGTEYGYTF	TGTGCCACCAGTGATCCTGGGACAGAATATGGCTACACCTTC
.	.	TRBJ1-2	TRBV2	CASREMGRISPFYGYTF	TGTGCCAGCAGAGAAATGGGACGGATCTCCCCTTTCTATGGCTACACCTTC
.	TRBD2	TRBJ2-2	TRBV7-9	CASSISGTSTGELFF	TGTGCCAGCAGCATCTCCGGGACTAGCACCGGGGAGCTGTTTTTT
.	.	TRBJ2-7	TRBV18	CASSPGATNYEQYF	TGTGCCAGCTCACCGGGGGCGACAAACTACGAGCAGTACTTC
.	.	TRBJ2-3	TRBV21-1	CASSSGASGRIGSTDTQYF	TGTGCCAGCAGCTCTGGGGCTAGCGGGAGGATTGGTAGCACAGATACGCAGTATTTT
.	.	TRBJ2-4	TRBV7-9	CASSLGDGAQPLKNIQYF	TGTGCCAGCAGCTTAGGGGACGGGGCACAACCTCTAAAAAACATTCAGTACTTC
.	.	TRBJ1-5	TRBV9	CASSVTDGAWPQHF	TGTGCCAGCAGCGTAACAGACGGCGCGTGGCCCCAGCATTTT
.	.	TRBJ1-4	TRBV6-5	CASSLLDSLEKLFF	TGTGCCAGCAGCCTGCTGGACAGTTTGGAAAAACTGTTTTTT
.	.	TRBJ1-1	TRBV19	CASSMGRGATTEAFF	TGTGCCAGTAGTATGGGGCGGGGGGCGACCACTGAAGCTTTCTTT
.	TRBD2	TRBJ2-3	TRBV7-8	CASRKGLAGGLGLTDTQYF	TGTGCCAGCAGAAAGGGACTAGCGGGAGGACTCGGTCTCACAGATACGCAGTATTTT
.	.	TRBJ1-2	TRBV6-5	CASGRRDGYTF	TGTGCCAGCGGAAGACGGGATGGCTACACCTTC
.	.	TRBJ1-2	TRBV25-1	CASSAGFGYTF	TGTGCCAGCAGTGCGGGATTTGGCTACACCTTC
.	TRBD2	TRBJ2-1	TRBV5-1	CASSLGRLAGHNEQFF	TGCGCCAGCAGCTTGGGGAGACTAGCGGGGCACAATGAGCAGTTCTTC
.	TRBD2	TRBJ2-1	TRBV27	CASSTLAGDYNEQFF	TGTGCCAGCAGTACCCTAGCGGGGGACTACAATGAGCAGTTCTTC
.	TRBD1	TRBJ1-5	TRBV6-6	CASSRTGEINQPQHF	TGTGCCAGCAGCAGAACAGGGGAAATCAATCAGCCCCAGCATTTT
.	.	TRBJ2-1	TRBV5-1	CASSSSGSSYNEQFF	TGCGCCAGCAGCTCCAGCGGAAGCTCCTACAATGAGCAGTTCTTC
few	TRBD1	TRBJ2-5	TRBV28	CASSPGGLETQYF	TGTGCCAGCAGTCCAGGGGGCTTGGAGACCCAGTACTTC
.	.	TRBJ1-2	TRBV10-3	CAIRAGASNYGYTF	TGTGCCATCAGGGCCGGGGCCAGTAACTATGGCTACACCTTC
.	TRBD2	TRBJ2-5	TRBV6-5	CASTSGGGSQETQYF	TGTGCCAGCACTAGCGGGGGGGGATCCCAAGAGACCCAGTACTTC
.	TRBD1	TRBJ1-2	TRBV5-4	CASSLVGTGGVSYTF	TGTGCCAGCAGCTTGGTAGGGACAGGGGGCGTTAGCTACACCTTC
.	.	TRBJ1-1	TRBV28	CASTRNAPNTEAFF	TGTGCCAGCACCAGGAATGCTCCGAACACTGAAGCTTTCTTT
.	.	TRBJ2-2	TRBV28	CASTGQVPGDTGELFF	TGTGCCAGCACTGGACAGGTCCCGGGGGACACCGGGGAGCTGTTTTTT
.	.	TRBJ1-1	TRBV3-1/TRBV3-2	CASSQGYAEAFF	TGTGCCAGCAGCCAGGGATACGCTGAAGCTTTCTTT
.	.	TRBJ1-1	TRBV7-9	CASSLSSKPTEAFF	TGTGCCAGCAGCTTGTCCAGTAAACCCACTGAAGCTTTCTTT
.	.	TRBJ1-5	TRBV5-8	CASSFLGQPQHF	TGTGCCAGCAGCTTCTTGGGTCAGCCCCAGCATTTT
.	TRBD1	TRBJ1-1	TRBV29-1	CSVTGTGEAFF	TGCAGCGTTACCGGGACAGGGGAAGCTTTCTTT
.	TRBD2	TRBJ2-1	TRBV6-5	CASSYVAGVNEQFF	TGTGCCAGCAGTTACGTAGCGGGAGTCAATGAGCAGTTCTTC
.	TRBD2	TRBJ2-5	TRBV7-2	CASSFGTSGGQETQYF	TGTGCCAGCAGCTTTGGGACTAGCGGGGGCCAAGAGACCCAGTACTTC
.	.	TRBJ1-6	TRBV5-5	CASSLDHYNSPLHF	TGTGCCAGCAGCCTCGACCATTATAATTCACCCCTCCACTTT
.	TRBD1	TRBJ1-1	TRBV6-1	CASTQGSTEAFF	TGTGCCAGCACACAGGGGAGCACTGAAGCTTTCTTT
once	.	TRBJ1-4	TRBV6-6	CASSYSVGDEKLFF	TGTGCCAGCAGTTACTCAGTGGGGGATGAAAAACTGTTTTTT